A selection of T cell receptor beta chains follows, all from one sample in a study of blood T cell repertoires in COVID-19. Sequencing was performed with immunoSEQ multiplex PCR; in TCRdb, only in-frame clones are kept and a portion is missing. The table has over 75,000 clones, 90% seen once. Sequencing was done on a sample of peripheral blood. These receptors all come from a human donor with active COVID-19. The donor label of this sample is uncertain. CDR3s leave out the opening cysteine and the closing phenylalanine or tryptophan.

V	J	CDR3
TRBV6-1	TRBJ2-7	ASSEEDRGRRYEQY
TRBV19	TRBJ2-7	ASSISETGVSEQY
TRBV7-2	TRBJ2-3	ASSSVGGGGSTDTQY
TRBV7-2	TRBJ2-7	ASSLEGQSYEQY
TRBV11-2	TRBJ1-4	ASSLNRRVNEKLF
TRBV7-6	TRBJ2-3	ASSLALSPSGGSDTQY
TRBV7-6	TRBJ1-2	ASSSIPGSAYGYT
TRBV4-3	TRBJ1-6	ASSQGGRGLSSPLH
TRBV2	TRBJ2-3	ASRDLAGAADTQY
TRBV14	TRBJ2-7	ASSQMGGLHEQY
TRBV19	TRBJ1-1	ASSTLPRNTEAF
TRBV18	TRBJ2-7	ASSPPEGAAYEQY
TRBV3-1/TRBV3-2	TRBJ1-1	ASSTRQFMNTEAF